This T cell receptor (beta chain) was recovered during a study of vaccination effects on CD4 cells after COVID-19. Study-wide results and caveats: After vaccination, at late timepoints, clones induced by infection and by vaccine contracted markedly.

Researchers isolated CD4+ T cells once less than twelve days of culture had elapsed. None of these healthy vaccinees had been infected with SARS-CoV-2 before vaccination. V was trimmed by 3 bases and J by 0 bases, leaving 12 bases between them. Germline assignment: CDR1 KGHSH and CDR2 LQKENI. The CDR3 is made up of 16 amino acids. Clones were read by immunoSEQ multiplex PCR, and TCRdb kept only the in-frame ones, dropping some. The sample has 50,000 or so clones, 67% seen once. Comments on this clone: Antigen specificity is unknown.

This chain connects TRBV18 to TRBJ2-1; D unresolved. The receptor comes from a human donor who received a COVID-19 vaccine. The sample here was CD4+ T cells from PBMCs cultured without peptide, taken before COVID-19 vaccination. DNA of the CDR3: TGTGCCAGCTCACCTCAGGCGGCAAGCTCCTACAATGAGCAGTTCTTC. It codes for CASSPQAASSYNEQFF.